The sequence of this T cell receptor (beta chain) was determined in a study (dated by TCRdb to between 2014 and 2016). Looking at the study overall: The study tested whether tumor-infiltrating Tregs in breast cancer are recruited from blood Tregs or converted in situ from other CD4+ T cell subsets.

Full-length TCR variable regions were amplified by 5' RACE PCR with constant-region reverse primers, and semi-nested PCR with Nested Universal Primer A was subsequently performed. Using the ReliaPrep RNA Cell Miniprep System, total RNA was extracted, and the SMARTer RACE 5'/3' Kit was then used to reverse transcribe the RNA into 5'RACE-ready cDNA. An Illumina MiSeq was used to sequence the full-length TCR alpha and beta libraries, which had been barcoded with multiplex adaptors. In the paper's pipeline: For each of nine subset-tissue groups, sequencing data from the five patients were pooled, and the groups were then compared using unsupervised clustering of TCR gene usage. The Morisita-Horn index was used to calculate repertoire similarity, with shared sequences weighted according to their contribution to each repertoire. Clones were called with MiXCR by TCRdb after fastp trimmed the public reads at Q25, and only in-frame beta chains were retained. When rows share a CDR3 protein, they turn into one entry using the most common DNA and genes. The V and J calls come from TCRdb's annotation, not from the publication. For this sample the table gives around 33,000 distinct CDR3 sequences, of which approximately 25% were detected only once. Approximately 4% of the sample is taken by the ten largest.

The memory CD4+ T cell population was isolated based on a CD4+CD45RO+CD25- phenotype. Tregs, naive and memory CD4+ T cells from tumor, blood and ipsilateral draining lymph nodes of about five breast cancer patients underwent full-length TCR alpha and beta sequencing. Ficoll density gradient centrifugation was used to isolate mononuclear cells from lymph nodes or from 50 to 60 ml of peripheral blood. Sorted cell populations were confirmed by FACS to exceed 90% purity. This clonotype was recorded many times. Its recognized antigen is unknown. The sample holds no much larger clone one base away, and base qualities are not on file. What the research found in general, with its limitations: Tumor memory CD4+ T cell TCR gene usage clustered with blood and lymph node memory CD4+ cells and lymph node naive CD4+ cells. Tumor-infiltrating Treg TCR alpha and beta sequences overlapped most with tumor naive CD4+ T cells, then with blood naive CD4+ T cells. Rather than covering whole repertoires, validation in the larger cohort was restricted to a single TCR beta V-J rearrangement.

Based on the germline V gene, the CDR1 and CDR2 sequences are SGHRS and YFSETQ. The CDR3 goes from the cysteine to the phenylalanine over 11 residues. Solely the CDR3 DNA is kept, with 33 bases framed from the first base. V is clipped by 7 bases and J by 1 base, and the sequence between their germline boundaries is 5 bases long. The V and J genes are TRBV5-1 and TRBJ1-1; confidence is insufficient to name the D gene. This clonotype was obtained from a female donor with breast cancer. Material: memory CD4+ T cells sorted from blood. The cell subset or site label of this sample denotes: memory CD4+ T cells, CD4+CD45RO+CD25-. The CDR3 protein sequence reads: CASAGNTEAFF. The sequenced DNA is TGCGCCAGCGCAGGGAACACTGAAGCTTTCTTT.